This TCR beta chain was recorded in a study of blood T cell repertoires in COVID-19. The overall study: Acute and convalescent COVID-19 specimens originated in the United States, Italy and Spain.

The CDR3 contains 13 residues. V was cut by 1 base and J by 8 bases, with 11 bases left in between. Germline-derived CDR1 and CDR2 are LGHNA and YSLEER. Original data processing: It was from reference gene primer amplification that nucleated cell counts were estimated. Here immunoSEQ multiplex PCR was the method, and the copy in TCRdb shows in-frame clones only, minus some. D and trimming were read from the DNA, whereas the V and J calls and clone size are those reported in that table. The sample shows over 150,000 clones, over 75% of them seen only once. This clone was observed once. This TCR came from a man aged 55 to 70 with COVID-19, enrolled during active disease. Sequences were obtained from peripheral blood. J is TRBJ1-1 and V is TRBV4-3, with D hard to call. CDR3: CASSQVVAGEAFF. CDR3 DNA sequence: TGCGCCAGCAGCCAAGTTGTTGCAGGAGAAGCTTTCTTT.